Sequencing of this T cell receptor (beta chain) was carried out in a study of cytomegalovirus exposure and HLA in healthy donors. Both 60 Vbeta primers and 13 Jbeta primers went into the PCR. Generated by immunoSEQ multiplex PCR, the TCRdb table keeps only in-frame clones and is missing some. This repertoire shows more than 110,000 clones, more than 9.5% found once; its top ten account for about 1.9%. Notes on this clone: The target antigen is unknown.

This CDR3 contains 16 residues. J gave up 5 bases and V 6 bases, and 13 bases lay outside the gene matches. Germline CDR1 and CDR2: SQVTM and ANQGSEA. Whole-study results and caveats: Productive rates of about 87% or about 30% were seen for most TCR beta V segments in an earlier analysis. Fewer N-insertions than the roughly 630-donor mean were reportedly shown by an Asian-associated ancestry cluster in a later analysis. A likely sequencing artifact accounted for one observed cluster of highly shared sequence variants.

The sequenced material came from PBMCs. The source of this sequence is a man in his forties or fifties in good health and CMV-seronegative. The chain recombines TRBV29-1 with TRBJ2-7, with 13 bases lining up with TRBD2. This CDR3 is CSVTLLLAGGADEQYF. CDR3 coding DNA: TGCAGCGTGACCCTTCTACTAGCGGGGGGGGCGGACGAGCAGTACTTC.